Below are 29 T cell receptor beta chains sequenced from a single sample in a study of blood T cells in healthy people across ages (dated by TCRdb to between 2015 and 2017). Libraries were made using 5' RACE. The sequencer was an Illumina HiSeq 2500. A second PCR of roughly 6 to 11 cycles was performed with a sample-barcoded 5' primer and a J-beta primer mix. TCRdb's own reprocessing of the public reads used fastp at Q25 and MiXCR and kept productive beta chains. For every CDR3 protein sequence, its rows merge into one entry that carries the most common genes and DNA. The table for this sample lists fewer than 650,000 distinct CDR3 sequences; 27% of them were counted only once. Under 4.5% of the sample is taken by the ten largest. These same data were also listed under a study on T cells of mothers and their children.

Sample: blood. These receptors were obtained from a boy between 2 and 15 years old in good health.

In this sample, this clonotype turned up a few times. The chain couples TRBV29-1 to TRBJ2-5; TRBD1 is a possible D gene (5 bases). Looked up from germline, CDR1 is SQVTM and CDR2 is ANQGSEA. V was clipped by 4 bases and J by 4 bases, with 16 bases between them. The CDR3 extends over 14 amino acids. The CDR3, as DNA: TGCAGCGTTGTTCTCCAGGGCCAAGCAGAGACCCAGTACTTC. It is translated as CSVVLQGQAETQYF.

The chain carries TRBV29-1 and TRBJ1-4; 8 nucleotides align to TRBD1. With 4 bases clipped from V and 3 bases from J, the junction kept 1 base outside the gene matches. The CDR3 extends over 13 amino acids. CDR1 is SQVTM and CDR2 is ANQGSEA in the germline V gene. The CDR3 is CSVAGGPNEKLFF. DNA for the CDR3: TGCAGCGTTGCAGGGGGCCCTAATGAAAAACTGTTTTTT. Drawing the rest from reference TRBV29-1 and TRBJ1-4, the complete variable domain is SAVISQKPSRDICQRGTSLTIQCQVDSQVTMMFWYRQQPGQSLTLIATANQGSEATYESGFVIDKFPISRPNLTFSTLTVSNMSPEDSSIYLCSVAGGPNEKLFFGSGTQLSVL.

The V call is TRBV7-2, the J call TRBJ1-2; TRBD1 might be the D (5 bases). The germline CDR1 and CDR2 sequences are SGHTA and FQGNSA. The CDR3 contains 18 residues. The V gene lost 1 base and the J gene lost 8 bases, with 26 bases spanning the gap. CDR3 in amino acids: CASSLVAGAGLGTYGYTF. Written as DNA, the CDR3 is TGTGCCAGCAGCTTAGTCGCTGGAGCAGGGCTAGGAACCTACGGCTACACCTTC.

This clonotype was observed a handful of times. This CDR3 reads CASSLRDRGITEAFF. The CDR3 DNA reads TGTGCCAGCAGCTTACGGGACAGGGGAATCACTGAAGCTTTCTTT. The chain combines TRBV13 with TRBJ1-1; 10 bases align to TRBD1. With 2 bases clipped from V and 4 bases from J, the junction kept 4 bases outside the gene matches. Germline CDR1 PRHDT, CDR2 FYEKMQ (reference sequence). The CDR3 contains 15 residues.

As regards this clonotype: The junction does not match germline at one end; this may be a read error. The chain recombines TRBV4-3 with TRBJ2-3; D gene ambiguous. CDR3 length: 15 amino acids. Germline-derived CDR1 and CDR2 are LGHNA and YSLEER. The CDR3 is CAGSQGLVRADTQYF. In DNA, the CDR3 is TGCGCCGGCAGCCAAGGTCTCGTCCGAGCAGATACGCAGTATTTT.

This clonotype occurred a few times. The CDR3, as DNA: TGCAGTGCTAGGGCAGCTGCGGGGCACACAGATACGCAGTATTTT. Translated: CSARAAAGHTDTQYF. This rearrangement joins TRBV20-1 to TRBJ2-3; D perhaps matches TRBD2 (6 bases). This CDR3 has 15 residues. In germline, CDR1 is DFQATT, CDR2 SNEGSKA (reference sequence). V lost 3 bases to trimming and J lost 2 bases, with 15 bases between them.

This clonotype has only a few counts. The V call is TRBV25-1, the J call TRBJ2-7; TRBD1 agrees at 8 bases. After removal of 6 bases from V and 2 bases from J, the junction contained 9 bases not matched to a gene. Germline CDR1 is MGHDK and CDR2 is SYGVNS. The CDR3 contains 15 residues. The DNA for the CDR3 is TGTGCCAGCAGACTCACAGGGGGACCCCCCTACGAGCAGTACTTC. It specifies CASRLTGGPPYEQYF.

This clonotype was observed at least ten times. This rearrangement joins TRBV5-1 to TRBJ1-1, with unresolved D. V lost 4 bases, J lost 1 base, and 5 bases lay in between. CDR1 SGHRS and CDR2 YFSETQ come from the germline V gene. The length of the CDR3 is 12 residues. The CDR3 sequence: CASSAGNTEAFF. Here the CDR3 DNA reads TGCGCCAGCAGCGCAGGGAACACTGAAGCTTTCTTT. The whole variable domain, filled in from reference TRBV5-1 and TRBJ1-1, reads KAGVTQTPRYLIKTRGQQVTLSCSPISGHRSVSWYQQTPGQGLQFLFEYFSETQRNKGNFPGRFSGRQFSNSRSEMNVSTLELGDSALYLCASSAGNTEAFFGQGTRLTVV.

The genes are TRBV4-1 and TRBJ2-2; D remains ambiguous. The V end lost 1 base, the J end lost 13 bases, and 10 bases lay between the germline ends. Germline CDR1 and CDR2: MGHRA and YSYEKL. The CDR3 consists of 12 residues. In DNA form, the CDR3 reads TGCGCCAGCAGCCAAGGGAGCATCTCGCTGTTTTTT. This codes for CASSQGSISLFF.

V usage is TRBV10-3 and J usage is TRBJ1-2; 7 nucleotides match TRBD1. V was clipped by 3 bases and J by 8 bases; unmatched bases: 6. This CDR3 spans 13 amino acids. The germline V gene encodes CDR1 ENHRY and CDR2 SYGVKD. CDR3 bases: TGTGCCATCAGTGAACGGGACAGAGGCGGCTACACCTTC. Amino acid sequence: CAISERDRGGYTF.

The chain combines TRBV12-3 or TRBV12-4 with TRBJ1-2; TRBD1 matches 8 bases. The V segment lost 6 bases and the J segment 4 bases; nucleotides outside the gene matches: 10. CDR3 size: 15 residues. This CDR3 is CASSITGGRGYGYTF. CDR3 sequence (DNA): TGTGCCAGCAGCATAACAGGGGGAAGGGGCTATGGCTACACCTTC.

V and J are TRBV5-4 and TRBJ2-7; TRBD1 matches 8 bases. Germline CDR1 SGHNT, CDR2 YYREEE (reference sequence). J lost 9 bases, V lost 1 base, and 9 bases had no gene match. The length of the CDR3 is 14 residues. CDR3 DNA sequence: TGTGCCAGCAGCTTGTACCAGGGGGCGCAGGTGCAGTACTTC. Amino acids: CASSLYQGAQVQYF. Full variable domain (remainder filled in from reference TRBV5-4 and TRBJ2-7): ETGVTQSPTHLIKTRGQQVTLRCSSQSGHNTVSWYQQALGQGPQFIFQYYREEENGRGNFPPRFSGLQFPNYSSELNVNALELDDSALYLCASSLYQGAQVQYFGPGTRLTVT.

The chain joins TRBV4-3 to TRBJ2-5; perhaps TRBD1 as D (5 bases). CDR3 size: 15 residues. Germline lookup yields CDR1 LGHNA and CDR2 YSLEER. The germline V and J ends were trimmed by 2 bases and 5 bases, with 15 bases remaining between them. CDR3 nucleotides: TGCGCCAGCAGCCAAAGATTGCAGGGTTTTGAGACCCAGTACTTC. Residues: CASSQRLQGFETQYF.

The sample holds a few counts of this clonotype. The chain combines TRBV7-3 with TRBJ2-1, with TRBD2 matching 8 bases. The assigned J gene may be wrong: the sequence end matches TRBJ2-5 better. In germline, CDR1 is SGHTA, CDR2 FQGTGA. The CDR3 length is 16 residues. The CDR3 spells CASSLRAGDGGETQYF. Written as DNA, the CDR3 is TGTGCCAGCAGCTTAAGAGCGGGGGACGGAGGGGAGACCCAGTACTTC.

This clonotype was seen more than once but under ten times. The chain employs TRBV6-5 and TRBJ1-4; TRBD1 is a possible D gene (6 bases). The V and J ends lost 8 bases and 4 bases respectively, with 11 bases between them. The length of the CDR3 is 13 residues. Germline V CDR1 and CDR2: MNHEY, SVGAGI. CDR3 residues: CASPTGRNEKLFF. DNA of the CDR3: TGTGCCAGCCCGACAGGACGTAATGAAAAACTGTTTTTT.

The rearrangement joins TRBV19 to TRBJ2-7; 11 bases agree with TRBD2. TRBJ2-1 matches the DNA end more closely, so the J call is doubtful. Germline V CDR1 and CDR2: LNHDA, SQIVND (reference sequence). The CDR3 is 16 residues long. The CDR3 bases are TGTGCCAGTAGTTTCACTAGCGGGAGAATCCACAATGAGCAGTTCTTC. This encodes CASSFTSGRIHNEQFF.

V is TRBV12-3 or TRBV12-4 and J is TRBJ2-1, with 8 bases matching TRBD2. This CDR3 region has 13 residues. V lost 6 bases and J lost 9; bases outside the gene matches: 7. CDR3 nucleotides: TGTGCCAGCAGGGAGCGGGAGATAATTGAGCAGTTCTTC. It yields the protein CASREREIIEQFF.

V usage is TRBV12-3 or TRBV12-4 and J usage is TRBJ1-5; D unclear. This CDR3 region has 15 residues. Deletions cut 6 bases from V and 4 bases from J, with 16 bases between. The chain's CDR3 is CASRGTQVANQPQHF. The CDR3 DNA reads as TGTGCCAGCAGGGGAACCCAGGTGGCAAATCAGCCCCAGCATTTT.

This clonotype appeared a single time. The chain carries TRBV29-1 and TRBJ1-1; D is perhaps TRBD1 (5 bases). This CDR3 comprises 13 residues. Trimming cost V 1 base and J 1 base, with 7 bases left between them. Germline CDR1 reads SQVTM; CDR2 reads ANQGSEA. The CDR3 region has the DNA TGCAGCGTTGAAGCGGGACGGAACACTGAAGCTTTCTTT. Translation gives CSVEAGRNTEAFF.

The table lists this clonotype with a few counts. The genes are TRBV29-1 and TRBJ1-1; unclear D gene. Germline CDR1 SQVTM, CDR2 ANQGSEA. This CDR3 spans 14 amino acids. V dropped 3 bases and J dropped 1 base, with 12 bases sitting between them. The CDR3 loop is CSVDGVWGNTEAFF. As DNA, the CDR3 is TGCAGCGTTGATGGGGTGTGGGGGAACACTGAAGCTTTCTTT.

This clonotype turned up a few times. This chain's CDR3 is CSARESGYYGYTF. The CDR3 DNA follows: TGCAGTGCTAGAGAATCAGGGTACTATGGCTACACCTTC. The chain carries TRBV20-1 and TRBJ1-2; tentative D call: TRBD1 (5 bases). The CDR3 sequence is 13 residues long. From germline, CDR1 is DFQATT and CDR2 SNEGSKA (reference sequence). Trimming shortened V by 0 bases and J by 3 bases, and 8 bases separated the two germline ends.

This clonotype was recorded a few times. This chain uses TRBV9 with TRBJ2-5; 9 positions agree with TRBD1. This CDR3 is 16 amino acids long. J gave up 5 bases and V 0 bases, and 8 bases lay outside the gene matches. The V gene's germline CDR1 is SGDLS and CDR2 YYNGEE. The CDR3 loop is CASSVEGDRGTETQYF. In nucleotides, the CDR3 is TGTGCCAGCAGCGTAGAGGGCGACAGGGGGACGGAGACCCAGTACTTC.

In regard to this clonotype: A read error may produce the germline difference seen at one junction end. This rearrangement joins TRBV7-4 to TRBJ2-3; maybe TRBD1 (5 bases). The germline gives CDR1 SGHVT, CDR2 SQSDAQ. The CDR3 is made up of 14 amino acids. The CDR3 region has the DNA TGTGCCAGCAGCTTACAGAATCACACAGGTACGCAGTATTTT. Translating gives CASSLQNHTGTQYF.

The chain is built from TRBV7-9 and TRBJ1-2; D gene unclear. The CDR3 extends over 14 amino acids. Trimming cost V 5 bases and J 12 bases, with 22 bases left between them. Germline CDR1 is SEHNR and CDR2 is FQNEAQ (reference sequence). The CDR3 sequence is CASSPSGIPQRDTF. CDR3 DNA sequence: TGTGCCAGCAGCCCCTCCGGGATTCCTCAGAGGGACACCTTC. The complete variable domain, with remaining parts taken from reference TRBV7-9 and TRBJ1-2, reads DTGVSQNPRHKITKRGQNVTFRCDPISEHNRLYWYRQTLGQGPEFLTYFQNEAQLEKSRLLSDRFSAERPKGSFSTLEIQRTEQGDSAMYLCASSPSGIPQRDTFGSGTRLTVV.

In its sample, this clonotype was seen a few times. V gene TRBV25-1 combines with J gene TRBJ2-5; TRBD1 aligns across 10 bases. TRBJ2-7 explains the end of the DNA better; the J call may be wrong. The V gene's germline CDR1 is MGHDK and CDR2 SYGVNS. The CDR3 runs to 15 residues. The CDR3 here is CASSRGTGEVYEQYF. CDR3 DNA: TGTGCCAGCAGTAGGGGGACAGGGGAAGTCTACGAGCAGTACTTC.

J is TRBJ2-2 and V is TRBV5-1, with D possibly matching TRBD2 (6 bases). V lost 1 base and J lost 9, with 10 bases in between. Germline assignment: CDR1 SGHRS and CDR2 YFSETQ. The CDR3 runs to 13 residues. The CDR3 DNA is TGCGCCAGCAGCTTGAGCGGGTACCGGGAGCTGTTTTTT. Its protein is CASSLSGYRELFF.

The sample holds one count of this clonotype. This chain connects TRBV20-1 to TRBJ1-3; D is uncertain. Germline V lookup: CDR1 DFQATT, CDR2 SNEGSKA (reference sequence). CDR3 length: 14 residues. The V end lost 5 bases, the J end lost 0 bases, and 11 bases lay between the germline ends. This chain's CDR3 is CSALFGGSGNTIYF. CDR3 sequence (DNA): TGCAGTGCTTTATTCGGTGGCTCTGGAAACACCATATATTTT.

This clonotype has more than one count but fewer than ten. This chain joins TRBV11-2 and TRBJ1-2; TRBD1 agrees at 9 bases. CDR3 length equals 15 residues. The V gene end was trimmed by 2 bases and the J gene end by 4 bases; junction bases not matched to a gene: 5. CDR1 is SGHAT and CDR2 is FQNNGV in the germline V gene. CDR3 residues: CASSLYLQGAYGYTF. CDR3 bases: TGTGCCAGCAGCTTATATTTACAGGGGGCCTATGGCTACACCTTC.

This clonotype occurred a few times. The V gene is TRBV12-3 or TRBV12-4, the J gene TRBJ2-1; the D is unclear. CDR3 length equals 14 residues. Trimming left V 4 bases short and J 2 bases short, with 9 bases between. This CDR3 is CASSSDSTYNEQFF. The CDR3 DNA sequence: TGTGCCAGCAGTTCCGACTCTACCTACAATGAGCAGTTCTTC.